This T cell receptor beta chain was sequenced for a study of blood T cell repertoires in COVID-19. Clones were read by immunoSEQ multiplex PCR, and TCRdb kept only the in-frame ones, dropping some. The sample carries some 380,000 clones, approximately 86% recorded once. The CDR3 sequence is 14 residues long. Looked up from germline, CDR1 is LGHNA and CDR2 is YNFKEQ. J lost 4 bases, V lost 3 bases, and 2 bases had no gene match. This clone has just one count. This chain uses TRBV4-2 with TRBJ1-4, with 7 bases lining up with TRBD1. The TCR sequence derives from a woman aged 35 to 49 with acute COVID-19. Sequencing was carried out using PBMCs or T cells enriched from blood (not recorded which). CDR3 sequence reads: CASSHNRGNEKLFF. DNA of the CDR3: TGTGCCAGCAGCCATAACAGGGGTAATGAAAAACTGTTTTTT.